This is a list of T cell receptor beta chains from one sample in a study of blood T cells in healthy people across ages. TCRdb recomputed calls from the 5' RACE reads with MiXCR, one row per CDR3 protein. This repertoire shows roughly 1,500,000 distinct CDR3 sequences, roughly a third found once; its top ten account for approximately 11%. Material: blood. The receptors originated from a woman aged 25 to 39 in good health. Both conserved end residues are part of each CDR3. The D gene is left open where the match is weak. Clone size is given for some rows only: seen once, a few or many times, or a class if the clone is expanded.

V,size,J,D,CDR3,DNA
TRBV20-1,few,TRBJ2-5,TRBD2,CSARSGSVNEQYF,TGCAGTGCTAGAAGCGGGAGTGTAAATGAGCAGTACTTC
TRBV20-1,many,TRBJ2-3,TRBD2,CSASPKLAGKTDTQYF,TGCAGTGCTAGCCCCAAACTAGCGGGAAAGACAGATACGCAGTATTTT
TRBV20-1,-,TRBJ2-1,-,CSARVLQDEQFF,TGCAGTGCTAGAGTTCTACAGGATGAGCAGTTCTTC
TRBV20-1,few,TRBJ2-1,-,CSARRVTGAGNEQFF,TGCAGTGCTAGGCGGGTGACGGGGGCAGGAAATGAGCAGTTCTTC
TRBV27,-,TRBJ2-4,-,CASSQGGGRGAKNIQYF,TGTGCCAGCAGCCAAGGGGGTGGGAGGGGAGCCAAAAACATTCAGTACTTC
TRBV7-9,-,TRBJ2-7,TRBD2,CASSLASLAGTSEQYF,TGTGCCAGCAGCTTAGCATCGCTAGCGGGGACCTCCGAGCAGTACTTC
TRBV20-1,few,TRBJ2-3,-,CSALWGLGVSDTQYF,TGCAGTGCCCTGTGGGGTCTCGGAGTCTCAGATACGCAGTATTTT
TRBV2,once,TRBJ2-6,-,CASSAEGTGANVLTF,TGTGCCAGCAGCGCCGAGGGTACTGGGGCCAACGTCCTGACTTTC
TRBV28,few,TRBJ2-4,-,CASSSGRQREAKNIQYF,TGTGCCAGCAGTTCGGGACGGCAGAGAGAGGCCAAAAACATTCAGTACTTC
TRBV18,-,TRBJ2-7,TRBD1,CASSPAGGIYEQYF,TGTGCCAGCTCCCCCGCAGGGGGTATCTACGAGCAGTACTTC